This T cell receptor beta chain was identified during a study of beta chain features in type 1 diabetes. Study-level points and caveats: In type 1 diabetes patients, VDJ junctions had fewer insertions; deletions at these junctions were more frequent. For patients, the naive, central memory and Treg TCRB repertoires appeared more alike than for healthy donors.

Trimming took 0 bases from V and 7 from J, leaving 11 bases between them. The CDR3 spans 14 residues. Per germline, CDR1 SGHRS and CDR2 YFSETQ. Note on this clone: Its antigen is not known.

CD4+ cells of the naive, central memory, regulatory and stem cell-like memory types were sorted via CD45RO/CCR7/CD25/CD127/CD95/CD27. Expressed TCRB transcripts got sequenced, as all isolated RNA was reverse transcribed. Produced via immunoSEQ multiplex PCR; TCRdb's table is partial and in-frame only. The repertoire includes approximately 140,000 clones, 6% to 7.5% of them detected once, and about 1.5% sits in the top ten. The TCR was taken from a young woman in good health. The J gene is TRBJ2-1, the V gene TRBV5-1, with TRBD2 as a possible D gene (6 bases). The specimen was central memory CD4+ T cells from blood. DNA of the CDR3: TGCGCCAGCAGCTTGGGGTGGCGGGATAATGAGCAGTTCTTC. Amino acids: CASSLGWRDNEQFF.